This TCR beta chain came from a study of shared clonotypes between healthy human individuals (dated by TCRdb to about 2020). A note on the overall study: The cohort comprised a couple of women and a few men aged 18 to 49 years. To estimate repertoire size and how much clonotype sharing occurs between individuals, the study deeply sequenced the blood TCR repertoires of roughly 5 healthy adults. For each donor, CD4 naive and CD4 memory were each given three plates, CD8 naive was given two plates, and CD8 memory was given one plate. Different laboratories and diverse techniques were used to prepare libraries and sequence TCR repertoires, to increase sequencing depth and limit assay-specific biases. Per donor, leukapheresis produced somewhere between about 0.85 and 8.9 billion PBMCs.

CD8 naive samples consisted of CD45RO-negative cells that were positively selected for CCR7, yielding a CD45RA+CCR7+ population without TemRA cells. Healthy HIV-negative adults with no recently reported acute infections or vaccinations were included as donors. All donors were Caucasian adults living in Nashville, Tennessee, USA. Blood was collected by leukapheresis, and PBMCs were isolated by Ficoll-Histopaque density gradient centrifugation and then cryopreserved in liquid nitrogen vapor phase. Analytical flow cytometry was used to check the purity and quantity of every magnetically sorted T cell population. Genomic DNA was isolated from each sorted fraction and quantified by UV absorbance on a Nanodrop 2000c. About this clone itself: Its antigen has not been determined. Base qualities are not recorded, but no much larger clone differs from it by a single base.

TCR CDR3 regions were amplified from genomic DNA by multiplex PCR using the deep immunoSEQ assay. For each cell subset, the extracted genomic DNA was distributed evenly across all wells of several immunoSEQ 96-well plates, and each plate served as one replicate. For sorted subsets, roughly 200 ng of genomic DNA, equivalent to 30,000 or so T cell genomes, went into each replicate PCR. Purified libraries were measured with a Qubit 3.0 fluorometer, size-checked on a Bioanalyzer 2100, and measured again with the KAPA Library Quantification kit. A separate single-read 150-cycle Illumina NextSeq 550 flow cell was used to sequence each immunoSEQ 96-well plate. The paper's data handling went like this. The immunoSEQ output contained only junctional sequences without quality scores, so filtering could not match that applied to full-length reads. To assign V/J genes and CDR3, sequences were annotated using PyIR, a Python wrapper for IgBLAST v1.9, with IMGT germline references. Any read was removed if the V/J assignment was weak (E-value above 1e-6), the CDR3 was missing, or the read contained stop codons, out-of-frame junctions, or ambiguous translated residues. V3J clonotypes were defined as sequences sharing an identical inferred V gene, J gene, and CDR3 amino acid sequence. The percentage overlap between two repertoires was calculated by dividing the number of shared unique clonotypes by the size of the smaller repertoire. Repertoire richness was assessed with RTK rarefaction, the Chao1 estimator, and Recon v2.1 estimates of unobserved clonotypes. OLGA was used to compute generation probabilities for all TCRbeta clonotypes that the gDNA method yielded from four donors. The table was pulled from immuneACCESS by TCRdb, which kept in-frame rearrangements only. Such tables lose some clones; where checked, under half of the loss comes from unresolved V genes, and the rest has no known cause. V and J calls and clone size are copied from that table; D and trimming were computed from the DNA. The sample table shows around 1,900,000 clones, and about 93% are seen once. More than 1.5% of the sample is in the top ten clones.

Paper-wide results and their limitations: The genetic and exposure-history diversity represented was limited by the small number of donors. Rarefaction of sorted-subset datasets indicated incomplete sequencing despite the large sequencing depth. Clonotypes shared by all four sorted-subset donors showed higher generation probabilities than non-shared clonotypes. Sampling was restricted to blood, and TCR repertoires in tissue are likely to differ from TCR repertoires in blood. Pairwise subsampling indicated that sequencing depth was expected to affect the degree of clonotype sharing among donors. Approximately 5% of naive CD4, 3.5% of naive CD8, roughly 2.4% of memory CD4, and over 0.35% of memory CD8 clonotypes were shared across a few donors. Naive subsets generally had larger estimated clonotype richness than memory subsets did.

The germline V gene (reference sequence) gives CDR1 as MNHEY and CDR2 as SMNVEV. Counted from cysteine to phenylalanine, this CDR3 has 13 amino acids. The entry retains the CDR3 DNA only, 39 bases that are in frame from base 1. V trim: 5 bases; J trim: 3 bases; unmatched bases: 3. Specimen: naive CD8+ T cells from PBMCs. Read against the paper, the sample's cell subset or site label means: CD45RA+CCR7+. The chain was built from TRBV27 and TRBJ2-7; the central 8 bases match TRBD1. This TCR derives from a man younger than 35 in good health. Some clones in this sample may be carry-over from other donors' samples. CDR3 sequence: CASSKDRDYEQYF. In nucleotides, the sequence is TGTGCCAGCAGTAAGGACAGGGACTACGAGCAGTACTTC.